This TCR beta chain was observed in a study of blood T cell repertoires in COVID-19. Turning to the study itself: Samples of COVID-19 (acute and convalescent) were obtained from the United States, Italy and Spain. In each case, the material was cDNA or gDNA derived from T cells, B-cell-depleted T cells, or PBMCs.

Here immunoSEQ multiplex PCR was the method, and the copy in TCRdb shows in-frame clones only, minus some. This table has almost 25,000 clones, 80% to 85% appearing once. The CDR3 spans 17 residues. The V segment lost 1 base and the J segment 2 bases; nucleotides outside the gene matches: 10. Germline CDR1 reads SGHTA; CDR2 reads FQGNSA. The source is a human donor in a cohort sampled during active COVID-19. The sequencing input was peripheral blood. This sequence joins TRBV7-2 and TRBJ2-7, with TRBD2 matching over 8 bases. The CDR3 region has the DNA TGTGCCAGCAGCTTAGTTGGTGGGCTAGCGGGCACCTACGAGCAGTACTTC. Amino acids: CASSLVGGLAGTYEQYF. The variable domain in full, with the rest retrieved from reference TRBV7-2 and TRBJ2-7, is GAGVSQSPSNKVTEKGKDVELRCDPISGHTALYWYRQSLGQGLEFLIYFQGNSAPDKSGLPSDRFSAERTGGSVSTLTIQRTQQEDSAVYLCASSLVGGLAGTYEQYFGPGTRLTVT.